This entry lists 22 T cell receptor beta chains sequenced from one sample in a study of T cells in Graves' hyperthyroidism and ophthalmopathy (dated by TCRdb to about 2019). Libraries came from multiplex PCR. The sequencing machine was an Illumina HiSeq 2000. The TCR beta CDR3 regions were amplified from the RNA transcripts. The TCR CDR3 was subjected to a first round of RT-PCR using the HTBI primer set and the Qiagen OneStep RT-PCR kit. The raw public reads went through TCRdb reprocessing: fastp at Q25, MiXCR clone calling, in-frame beta chains kept. A single entry per CDR3 protein holds the most common genes and DNA from its merged rows. Recorded for this sample are 500,000 to 650,000 distinct CDR3 sequences; roughly 17% of them occurred a single time. Approximately 15% of the sample is held by the ten biggest clonotypes. Sequenced: blood. These TCRs come from a woman under 30 with Graves' ophthalmopathy.

In its sample, this clonotype was seen many times. This chain uses TRBV30 with TRBJ2-6, with D unclear. Germline CDR1 GTSNPN, CDR2 SVGIG (reference sequence). V was trimmed by 2 bases and J by 6 bases, leaving 11 bases between them. This CDR3 contains 14 residues. The DNA of the CDR3 is TGTGCCTGGAGTCGCGGTGGTGAGGCCAACGTCCTGACTTTC. Amino acids: CAWSRGGEANVLTF.

This clonotype was observed many times. Here the CDR3 DNA reads TGTGCCAGCACCCCCCTGGGAGGGTACACTGAAGCTTTCTTT. Its translation: CASTPLGGYTEAFF. This rearrangement joins TRBV27 to TRBJ1-1; unclear D gene. V lost 7 bases, J lost 3 bases, and 15 bases lay in between. The CDR3 loop spans 14 amino acids. Germline CDR1 MNHEY, CDR2 SMNVEV (reference sequence).

The V gene is TRBV20-1, the J gene TRBJ2-5; the D call may be TRBD1 or TRBD2 (5 bases each). The CDR3 contains 11 residues. Germline CDR1 DFQATT, CDR2 SNEGSKA (reference sequence). This chain's CDR3 is CSQGPTGTQYF. Here the CDR3 DNA reads TGCAGCCAGGGACCGACGGGGACCCAGTACTTC.

Many counts were recorded for this clonotype. J is TRBJ1-1 and V is TRBV5-1, with no clear D. Germline V gives CDR1 SGHRS, CDR2 YFSETQ. The CDR3 covers 14 residues. V shed 4 bases and J shed 4 bases, with 14 bases lying between them. The CDR3 nucleotides read TGCGCCAGCAGCCCTACCGTGACTGGCACTGAAGCTTTCTTT. It codes for CASSPTVTGTEAFF.

This clonotype was found many times. The chain employs TRBV9 and TRBJ1-2; perhaps TRBD1 as D (6 bases). Trimming stripped 5 bases from V and 7 bases from J, with 18 bases between. The germline gives CDR1 SGDLS, CDR2 YYNGEE. The CDR3 is 14 residues long. The CDR3 region has the DNA TGTGCCAGCAGGGATGGGGGGCTCGAAGGTGGCTACACCTTC. It translates to CASRDGGLEGGYTF.

The chain employs TRBV2 and TRBJ2-1; 10 nucleotides align to TRBD1. There are 13 residues in the CDR3. The germline gives CDR1 SNHLY, CDR2 FYNNEI. V gave up 7 bases and J gave up 4 bases; unmatched junction bases: 1. CDR3 amino acids: CASKGQGYNEQFF. The CDR3 DNA reads as TGTGCCAGCAAGGGACAGGGGTACAATGAGCAGTTCTTC.

This chain joins TRBV27 and TRBJ2-5, with 10 bases that match TRBD2. CDR1 and CDR2 from the germline V gene are MNHEY and SMNVEV (reference sequence). Trimming cost V 2 bases and J 0 bases; bases outside gene matches: 3. The CDR3 runs 16 residues. In DNA form, the CDR3 reads TGTGCCAGCAGTTTAATTAGCGGGAGGTACCAAGAGACCCAGTACTTC. Protein product: CASSLISGRYQETQYF.

In its sample, this clonotype was seen a few times. The genes are TRBV30 and TRBJ2-5; the D is unclear. Germline loops: CDR1 GTSNPN, CDR2 SVGIG (reference sequence). This CDR3 is 13 amino acids long. Trimming took 4 bases from V and 4 from J, leaving 13 bases between them. The CDR3 DNA sequence: TGTGCCTGGAAGACTGGGGTCGGAGAGACCCAGTACTTC. Translated, it gives CAWKTGVGETQYF.

V and J are TRBV28 and TRBJ2-5; 13 bases are a match to TRBD2. CDR1 MDHEN and CDR2 SYDVKM come from the germline V gene. V was clipped by 3 bases and J by 2 bases; unmatched bases: 15. This CDR3 contains 20 residues. CDR3 region: CASSLSSGLAGQLVQETQYF. The CDR3 nucleotides read TGTGCCAGCAGTTTGTCCTCGGGACTAGCGGGGCAGCTCGTACAAGAGACCCAGTACTTC.

This clonotype has more than one count but fewer than ten. The chain uses TRBV24-1 and TRBJ2-5; D not resolved. The CDR3 runs to 13 residues. Trimming shortened V by 9 bases and J by 1 base, and 11 bases separated the two germline ends. The germline V gene encodes CDR1 KGHDR and CDR2 SFDVKD. The CDR3 nucleotides read TGTGCCACCTCGGAGACACTCCAAGAGACCCAGTACTTC. It translates to CATSETLQETQYF.

This clonotype was recorded only once. This clone may be a read error of a much larger clone one base away. The chain is built from TRBV12-3 or TRBV12-4 and TRBJ2-1, with 10 nucleotides matching TRBD2. The DNA matches TRBJ2-7 better at its end, which makes the J call doubtful. This CDR3 comprises 14 residues. In DNA form, the CDR3 reads TGTGCCAGCGGAACTAGCGGGATCTACAATGAGCAGTACTTC. This translates into CASGTSGIYNEQYF.

The table lists this clonotype with a few counts. This may be a read error, as it is one base from a much larger clone. V and J are TRBV6-1 and TRBJ2-1; 11 nucleotides agree with TRBD2. This CDR3 spans 16 amino acids. Germline V gene sequence: CDR1 MNHNS, CDR2 SASEGT. V was pared by 4 bases and J by 8 bases, with 10 bases of the junction left unmatched. CDR3 in amino acids: CASSAATSGNSDEQFF. The CDR3 DNA reads as TGTGCCAGCAGTGCCGCGACTAGCGGGAACTCTGATGAGCAGTTCTTC.

This chain uses TRBV19 with TRBJ2-2; tentatively, D is TRBD1 (6 bases). Trimming cost V 4 bases and J 0 bases, with 12 bases left between them. Per the germline V gene, CDR1 is LNHDA and CDR2 is SQIVND (reference sequence). There are 16 residues in the CDR3. The CDR3: CASSSFTGSNTGELFF. The CDR3 region has the DNA TGTGCCAGTAGTAGCTTCACAGGGTCGAACACCGGGGAGCTGTTTTTT. Drawing the rest from reference TRBV19 and TRBJ2-2, the complete variable domain is DGGITQSPKYLFRKEGQNVTLSCEQNLNHDAMYWYRQDPGQGLRLIYYSQIVNDFQKGDIAEGYSVSREKKESFPLTVTSAQKNPTAFYLCASSSFTGSNTGELFFGEGSRLTVL.

This clonotype was recorded many times. The rearrangement links TRBV18 to TRBJ2-1, with a weak D call TRBD2 (5 bases). The germline gives CDR1 KGHSH, CDR2 LQKENI. CDR3 length: 14 amino acids. The germline V and J ends were trimmed by 6 bases and 0 bases, with 9 bases remaining between them. Here the CDR3 DNA reads TGTGCCAGCTCCCTTAGCGCCTCCTACAATGAGCAGTTCTTC. It is translated as CASSLSASYNEQFF.

In regard to this clonotype: This may be a read error, as it is one base from a much larger clone. The chain is built from TRBV6-1 and TRBJ1-1; D gene unclear. Trimming pared 7 bases from V and 6 bases from J, leaving 9 bases between. CDR3 length: 11 residues. CDR1 is MNHNS, CDR2 SASEGT, per germline. The CDR3 nucleotides read TGTGCCAGCAACCGTAACGCTGAAGCTTTCTTT. Amino acids: CASNRNAEAFF.

This clonotype was detected a few times. V usage is TRBV5-1 and J usage is TRBJ2-2; 10 bases are shared with TRBD2. Germline V gene lookup returns CDR1 SGHRS and CDR2 YFSETQ. With V trimmed by 0 bases and J by 2 bases, 1 base remained unmatched. The CDR3 has 16 amino acids. The CDR3 is CASSLELAGNTGELFF. CDR3 in DNA: TGCGCCAGCAGCTTGGAACTAGCGGGAAACACCGGGGAGCTGTTTTTT. Together with reference TRBV5-1 and TRBJ2-2, the CDR3 gives the full variable domain: KAGVTQTPRYLIKTRGQQVTLSCSPISGHRSVSWYQQTPGQGLQFLFEYFSETQRNKGNFPGRFSGRQFSNSRSEMNVSTLELGDSALYLCASSLELAGNTGELFFGEGSRLTVL.

The table lists this clonotype with a few counts. The chain combines TRBV6-1 with TRBJ2-7; 12 bases agree with TRBD2. Germline CDR1 and CDR2: MNHNS and SASEGT. The J segment lost 5 bases and the V segment lost 5 bases, leaving 7 bases of the junction unmatched. The CDR3 has 15 residues. This CDR3 reads CASSPLAGGNDEQYF. CDR3 DNA sequence: TGTGCCAGCAGTCCCCTAGCGGGAGGGAATGACGAGCAGTACTTC.

The table lists this clonotype with a few counts. This chain joins TRBV7-9 and TRBJ1-1; TRBD1 matches 8 bases. With 1 base clipped from V and 3 bases from J, the junction kept 7 bases outside the gene matches. CDR3 length equals 16 residues. Germline loops: CDR1 SEHNR, CDR2 FQNEAQ (reference sequence). CDR3 amino acids: CASSLVPGGMDTEAFF. The CDR3 DNA sequence: TGTGCCAGCAGCTTAGTTCCAGGGGGCATGGACACTGAAGCTTTCTTT.

At least ten counts were recorded for this clonotype. The chain is built from TRBV20-1 and TRBJ2-7, with D unresolved. V lost 1 base and J lost 4, with 11 bases in between. CDR1 is DFQATT, CDR2 SNEGSKA, per germline (reference sequence). The CDR3 totals 13 residues. The CDR3 loop is CSARAKATYEQYF. CDR3 coding DNA: TGCAGTGCTAGAGCTAAGGCAACGTACGAGCAGTACTTC.

This clonotype showed up many times. The chain joins TRBV11-2 to TRBJ2-3, with 13 bases identical to TRBD2. The CDR3 extends over 18 amino acids. The trim removed 5 bases at V and 4 bases at J, leaving 12 bases unmatched. Germline CDR1 SGHAT, CDR2 FQNNGV. CDR3: CASSELAGGTRGADTQYF. CDR3 nucleotide sequence: TGTGCCAGCAGCGAACTAGCGGGGGGGACCAGGGGTGCAGATACGCAGTATTTT.

There are many counts of this clonotype. The V call is TRBV20-1, the J call TRBJ1-1; 7 bases line up with TRBD1. CDR1 DFQATT and CDR2 SNEGSKA come from the germline V gene (reference sequence). This CDR3 is built from 17 residues. The J segment lost 4 bases and the V segment lost 0 bases, leaving 14 bases of the junction unmatched. The CDR3 DNA is TGCAGTGCTAGAGATCTTAACAGGGGTTATTTGGGCACTGAAGCTTTCTTT. It encodes CSARDLNRGYLGTEAFF.

This clonotype was seen only a few times. Compared with germline, one end of the junction differs, possibly owing to a read error. This chain uses TRBV29-1 with TRBJ2-1; the D gene is possibly TRBD1 (6 bases). The germline CDR1 and CDR2 sequences are SQVTM and ANQGSEA. This CDR3 spans 14 amino acids. CDR3 bases: TGCAGCGTTGGAGGGGCCAGGGGTAACAATGGGCAGTTCTTC. This gives the protein CSVGGARGNNGQFF.